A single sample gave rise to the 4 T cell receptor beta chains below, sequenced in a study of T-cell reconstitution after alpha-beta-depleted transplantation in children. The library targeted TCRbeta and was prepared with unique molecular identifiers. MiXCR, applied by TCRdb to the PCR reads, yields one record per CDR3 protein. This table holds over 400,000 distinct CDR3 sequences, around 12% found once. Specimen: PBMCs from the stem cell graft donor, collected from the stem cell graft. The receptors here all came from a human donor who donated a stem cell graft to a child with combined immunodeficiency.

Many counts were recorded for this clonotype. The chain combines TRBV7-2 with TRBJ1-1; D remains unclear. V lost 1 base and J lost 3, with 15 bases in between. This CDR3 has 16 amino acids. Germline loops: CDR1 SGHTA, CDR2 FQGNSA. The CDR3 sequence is CASSLGGYLQDTEAFF. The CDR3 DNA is TGTGCCAGCAGCTTAGGAGGTTACCTGCAGGACACTGAAGCTTTCTTT.

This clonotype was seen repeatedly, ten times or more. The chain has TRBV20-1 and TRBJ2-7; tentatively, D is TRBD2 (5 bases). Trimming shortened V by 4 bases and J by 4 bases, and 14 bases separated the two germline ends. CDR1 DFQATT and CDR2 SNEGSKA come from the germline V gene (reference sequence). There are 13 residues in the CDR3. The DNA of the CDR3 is TGCAGTGCTACGAGGAGGACTCGGTACGAGCAGTACTTC. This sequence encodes CSATRRTRYEQYF.

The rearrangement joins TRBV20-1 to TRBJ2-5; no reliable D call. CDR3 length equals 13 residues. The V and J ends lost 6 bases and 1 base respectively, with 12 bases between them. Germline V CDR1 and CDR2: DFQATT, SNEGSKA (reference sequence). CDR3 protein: CSALSGLQETQYF. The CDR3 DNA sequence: TGCAGTGCCCTTTCCGGGCTCCAAGAGACCCAGTACTTC.

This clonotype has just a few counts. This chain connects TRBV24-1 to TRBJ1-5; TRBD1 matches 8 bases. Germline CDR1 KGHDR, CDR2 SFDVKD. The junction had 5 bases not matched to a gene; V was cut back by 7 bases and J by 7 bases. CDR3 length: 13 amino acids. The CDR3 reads CATSGQGGQPQHF. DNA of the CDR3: TGTGCCACCAGCGGACAGGGTGGCCAGCCCCAGCATTTT.